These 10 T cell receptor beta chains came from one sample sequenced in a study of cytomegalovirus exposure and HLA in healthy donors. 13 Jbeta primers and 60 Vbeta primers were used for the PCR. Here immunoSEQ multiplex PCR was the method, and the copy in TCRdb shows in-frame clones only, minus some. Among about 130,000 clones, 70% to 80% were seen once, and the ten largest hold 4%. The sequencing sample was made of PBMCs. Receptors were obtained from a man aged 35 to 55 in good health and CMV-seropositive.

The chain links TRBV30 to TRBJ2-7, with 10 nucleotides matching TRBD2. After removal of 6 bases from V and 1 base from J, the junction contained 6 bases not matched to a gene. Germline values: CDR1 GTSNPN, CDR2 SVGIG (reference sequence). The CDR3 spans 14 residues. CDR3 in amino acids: CACLPSGGSYEQYF. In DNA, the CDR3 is TGTGCCTGCCTCCCTAGCGGGGGTTCCTACGAGCAGTACTTC.

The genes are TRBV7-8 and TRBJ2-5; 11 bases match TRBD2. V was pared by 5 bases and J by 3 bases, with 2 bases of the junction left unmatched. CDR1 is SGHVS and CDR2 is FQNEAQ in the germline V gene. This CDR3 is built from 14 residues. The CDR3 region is CASSLGLAEETQYF. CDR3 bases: TGTGCCAGCAGCCTGGGACTAGCGGAAGAGACCCAGTACTTC.

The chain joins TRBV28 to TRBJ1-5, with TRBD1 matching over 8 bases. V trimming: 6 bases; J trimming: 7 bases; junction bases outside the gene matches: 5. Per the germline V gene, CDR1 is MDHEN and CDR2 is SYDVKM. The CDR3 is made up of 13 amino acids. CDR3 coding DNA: TGTGCCAGCAGGCCACAGGGGGAACAGCCCCAGCATTTT. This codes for CASRPQGEQPQHF.

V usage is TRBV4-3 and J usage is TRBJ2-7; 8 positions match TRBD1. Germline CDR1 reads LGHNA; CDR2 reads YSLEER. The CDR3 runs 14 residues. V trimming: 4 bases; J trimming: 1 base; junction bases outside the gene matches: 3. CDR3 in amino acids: CASSPDRGSYEQYF. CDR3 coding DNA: TGCGCCAGCAGCCCCGACAGGGGTTCCTACGAGCAGTACTTC.

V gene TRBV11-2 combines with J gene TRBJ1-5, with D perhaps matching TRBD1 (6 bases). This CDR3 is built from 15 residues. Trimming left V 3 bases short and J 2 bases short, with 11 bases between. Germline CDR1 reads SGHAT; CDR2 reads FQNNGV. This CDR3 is CASSLGHFGNQPQHF. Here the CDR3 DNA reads TGTGCCAGCAGCTTGGGACATTTCGGCAATCAGCCCCAGCATTTT.

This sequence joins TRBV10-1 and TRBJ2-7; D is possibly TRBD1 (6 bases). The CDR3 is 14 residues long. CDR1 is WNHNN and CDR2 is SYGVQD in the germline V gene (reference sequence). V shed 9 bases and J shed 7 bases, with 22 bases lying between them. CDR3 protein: CASPDSPKRSEQYF. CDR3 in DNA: TGCGCCAGTCCGGACAGCCCGAAACGGTCGGAGCAGTACTTC.

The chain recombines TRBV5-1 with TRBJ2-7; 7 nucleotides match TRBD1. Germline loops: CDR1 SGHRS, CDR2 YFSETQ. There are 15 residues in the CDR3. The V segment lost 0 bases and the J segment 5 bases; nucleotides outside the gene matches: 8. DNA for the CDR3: TGCGCCAGCAGCTTGGGGGTCGACAGGGCCAACGAGCAGTACTTC. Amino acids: CASSLGVDRANEQYF.

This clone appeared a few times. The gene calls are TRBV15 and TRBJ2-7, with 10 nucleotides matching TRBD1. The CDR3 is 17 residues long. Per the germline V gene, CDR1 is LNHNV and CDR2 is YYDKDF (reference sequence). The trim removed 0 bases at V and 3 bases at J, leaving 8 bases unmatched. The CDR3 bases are TGTGCCACCAGCAGAGAGTGGACAGGGGGAGTGTACTACGAGCAGTACTTC. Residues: CATSREWTGGVYYEQYF.

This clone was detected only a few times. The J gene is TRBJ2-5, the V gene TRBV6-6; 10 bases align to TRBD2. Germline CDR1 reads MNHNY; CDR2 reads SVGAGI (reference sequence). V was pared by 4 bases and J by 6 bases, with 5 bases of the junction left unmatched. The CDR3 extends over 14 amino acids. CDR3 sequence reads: CASSSSGSLKTQYF. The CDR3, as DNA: TGTGCCAGCAGTTCTAGCGGGAGTTTAAAGACCCAGTACTTC.

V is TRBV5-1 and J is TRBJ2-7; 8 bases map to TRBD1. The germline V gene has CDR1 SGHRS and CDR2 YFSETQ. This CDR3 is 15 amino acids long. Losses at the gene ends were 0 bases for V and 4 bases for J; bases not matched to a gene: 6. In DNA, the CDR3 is TGCGCCAGCAGCTTGGATCCAGGGGGCGCTTACGAGCAGTACTTC. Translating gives CASSLDPGGAYEQYF. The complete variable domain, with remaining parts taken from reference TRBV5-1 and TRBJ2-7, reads KAGVTQTPRYLIKTRGQQVTLSCSPISGHRSVSWYQQTPGQGLQFLFEYFSETQRNKGNFPGRFSGRQFSNSRSEMNVSTLELGDSALYLCASSLDPGGAYEQYFGPGTRLTVT.